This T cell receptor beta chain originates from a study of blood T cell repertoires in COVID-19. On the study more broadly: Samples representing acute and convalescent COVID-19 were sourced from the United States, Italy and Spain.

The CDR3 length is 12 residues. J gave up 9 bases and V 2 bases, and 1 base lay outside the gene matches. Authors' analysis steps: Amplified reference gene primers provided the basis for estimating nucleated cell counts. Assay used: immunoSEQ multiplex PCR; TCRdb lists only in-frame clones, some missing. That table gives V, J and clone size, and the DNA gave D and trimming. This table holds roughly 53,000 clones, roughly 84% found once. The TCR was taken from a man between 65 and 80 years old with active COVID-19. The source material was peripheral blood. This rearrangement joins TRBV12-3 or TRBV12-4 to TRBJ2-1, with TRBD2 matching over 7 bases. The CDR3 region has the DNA TGTGCCAGCAGTTTACTAGCGGTTGAGCAGTTCTTC. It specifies CASSLLAVEQFF.